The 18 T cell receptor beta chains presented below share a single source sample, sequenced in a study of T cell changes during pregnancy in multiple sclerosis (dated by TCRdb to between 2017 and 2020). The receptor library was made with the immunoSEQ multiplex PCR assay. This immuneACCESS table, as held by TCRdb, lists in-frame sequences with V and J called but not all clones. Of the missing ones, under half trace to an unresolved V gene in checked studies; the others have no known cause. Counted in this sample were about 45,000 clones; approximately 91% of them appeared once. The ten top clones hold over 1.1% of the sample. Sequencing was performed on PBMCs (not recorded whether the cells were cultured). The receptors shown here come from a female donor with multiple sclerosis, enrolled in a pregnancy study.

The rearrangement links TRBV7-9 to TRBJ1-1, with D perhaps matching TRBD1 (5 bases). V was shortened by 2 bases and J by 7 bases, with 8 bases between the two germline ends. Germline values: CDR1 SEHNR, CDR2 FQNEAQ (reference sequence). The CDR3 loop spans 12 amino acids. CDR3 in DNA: TGTGCCAGCAGCTTACAGGGCGGTGAAGCTTTCTTT. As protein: CASSLQGGEAFF.

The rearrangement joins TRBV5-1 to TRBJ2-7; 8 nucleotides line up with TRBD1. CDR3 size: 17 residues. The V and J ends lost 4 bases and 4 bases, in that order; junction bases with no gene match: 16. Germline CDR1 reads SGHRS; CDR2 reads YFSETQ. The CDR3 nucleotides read TGCGCCAGCAGCCTAATGCCGTCAGGCAGGGGGCTATACGAGCAGTACTTC. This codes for CASSLMPSGRGLYEQYF.

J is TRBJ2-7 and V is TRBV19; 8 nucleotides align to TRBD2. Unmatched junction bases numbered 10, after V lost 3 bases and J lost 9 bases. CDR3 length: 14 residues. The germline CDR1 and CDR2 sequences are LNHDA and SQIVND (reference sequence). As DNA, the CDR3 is TGTGCCAGTAGTATGGGAACTAGCGGTAAAGGGCAGTACTTC. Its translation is CASSMGTSGKGQYF.

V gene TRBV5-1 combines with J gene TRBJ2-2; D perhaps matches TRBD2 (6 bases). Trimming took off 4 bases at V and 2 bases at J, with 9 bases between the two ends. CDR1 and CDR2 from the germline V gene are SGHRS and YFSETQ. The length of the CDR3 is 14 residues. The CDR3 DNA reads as TGCGCCAGCAGCCCGGGACTCAACACCGGGGAGCTGTTTTTT. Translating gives CASSPGLNTGELFF.

The CDR3 is CAIRDRDRGQREQYF. The CDR3 DNA sequence: TGTGCCATCCGCGACCGGGACAGGGGGCAGCGCGAGCAGTACTTC. The chain is built from TRBV10-3 and TRBJ2-7; 12 bases fit TRBD1. The CDR3 is made up of 15 amino acids. Germline V gene lookup returns CDR1 ENHRY and CDR2 SYGVKD. With 8 bases clipped from V and 6 bases from J, the junction kept 11 bases outside the gene matches.

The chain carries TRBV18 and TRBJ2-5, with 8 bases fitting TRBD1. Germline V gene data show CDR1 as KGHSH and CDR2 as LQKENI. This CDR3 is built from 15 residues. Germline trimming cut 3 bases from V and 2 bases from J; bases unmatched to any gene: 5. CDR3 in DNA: TGTGCCAGCTCACCGGCAGGGGGCACGCAAGAGACCCAGTACTTC. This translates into CASSPAGGTQETQYF.

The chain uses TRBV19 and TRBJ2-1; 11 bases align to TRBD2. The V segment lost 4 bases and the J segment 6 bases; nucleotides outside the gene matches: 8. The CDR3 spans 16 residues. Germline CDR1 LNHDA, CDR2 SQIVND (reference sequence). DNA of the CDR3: TGTGCCAGTAGTAGTAGCGGGAGGGCCTGGTCCAATGAGCAGTTCTTC. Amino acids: CASSSSGRAWSNEQFF.

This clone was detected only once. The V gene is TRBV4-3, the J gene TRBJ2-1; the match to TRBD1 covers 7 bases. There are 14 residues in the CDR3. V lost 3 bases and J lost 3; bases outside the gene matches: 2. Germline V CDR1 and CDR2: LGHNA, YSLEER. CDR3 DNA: TGCGCCAGCAGCCAGGCAGGGGGCTACAATGAGCAGTTCTTC. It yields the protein CASSQAGGYNEQFF.

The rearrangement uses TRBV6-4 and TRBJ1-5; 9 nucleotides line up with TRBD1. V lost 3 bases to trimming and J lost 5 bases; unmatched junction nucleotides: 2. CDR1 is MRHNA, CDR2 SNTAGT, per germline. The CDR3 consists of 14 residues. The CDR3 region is CASSEGQGYQPQHF. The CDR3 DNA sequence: TGTGCCAGCAGTGAGGGACAGGGTTATCAGCCCCAGCATTTT.

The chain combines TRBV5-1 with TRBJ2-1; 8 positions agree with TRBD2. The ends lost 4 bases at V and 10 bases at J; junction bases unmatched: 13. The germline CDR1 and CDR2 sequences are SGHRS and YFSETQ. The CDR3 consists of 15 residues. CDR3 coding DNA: TGCGCCAGCAGCCCGATGACTACCCGGGGGGGGGAGCAGTTCTTC. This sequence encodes CASSPMTTRGGEQFF. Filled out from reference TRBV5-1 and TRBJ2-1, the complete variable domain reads KAGVTQTPRYLIKTRGQQVTLSCSPISGHRSVSWYQQTPGQGLQFLFEYFSETQRNKGNFPGRFSGRQFSNSRSEMNVSTLELGDSALYLCASSPMTTRGGEQFFGPGTRLTVL.

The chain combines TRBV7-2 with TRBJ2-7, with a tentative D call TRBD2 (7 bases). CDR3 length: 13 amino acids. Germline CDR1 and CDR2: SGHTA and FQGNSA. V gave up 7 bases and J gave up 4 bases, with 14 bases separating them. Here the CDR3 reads CASTRGAAYEQYF. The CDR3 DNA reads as TGTGCCAGCACCCGGGGGGCCGCTTACGAGCAGTACTTC.

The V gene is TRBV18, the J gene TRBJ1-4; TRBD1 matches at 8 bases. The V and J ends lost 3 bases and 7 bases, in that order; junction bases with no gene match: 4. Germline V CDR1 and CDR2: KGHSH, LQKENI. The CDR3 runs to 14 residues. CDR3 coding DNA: TGTGCCAGCTCACCCGACAGGGGTGGTGAAAAACTGTTTTTT. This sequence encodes CASSPDRGGEKLFF. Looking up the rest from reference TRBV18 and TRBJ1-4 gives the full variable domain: NAGVMQNPRHLVRRRGQEARLRCSPMKGHSHVYWYRQLPEEGLKFMVYLQKENIIDESGMPKERFSAEFPKEGPSILRIQQVVRGDSAAYFCASSPDRGGEKLFFGSGTQLSVL.

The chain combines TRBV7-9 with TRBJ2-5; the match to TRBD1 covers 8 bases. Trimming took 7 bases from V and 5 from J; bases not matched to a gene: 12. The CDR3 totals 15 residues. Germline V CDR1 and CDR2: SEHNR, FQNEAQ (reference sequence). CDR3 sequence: CASTLTGVGEETQYF. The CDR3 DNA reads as TGTGCCAGCACCCTGACAGGGGTGGGTGAGGAGACCCAGTACTTC.

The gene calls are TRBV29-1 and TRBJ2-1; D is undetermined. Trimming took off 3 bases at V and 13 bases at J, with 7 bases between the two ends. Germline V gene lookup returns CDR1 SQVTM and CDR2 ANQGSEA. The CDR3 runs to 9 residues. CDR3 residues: CSVEAGQFF. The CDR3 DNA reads TGCAGCGTTGAGGCCGGCCAGTTCTTC.

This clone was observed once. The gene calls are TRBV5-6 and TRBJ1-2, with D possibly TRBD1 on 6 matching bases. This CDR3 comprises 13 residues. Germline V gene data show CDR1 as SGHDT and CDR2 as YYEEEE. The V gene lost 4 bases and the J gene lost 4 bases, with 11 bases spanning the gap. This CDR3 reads CASSPDRSYGYTF. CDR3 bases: TGTGCCAGCAGCCCGGACAGAAGCTATGGCTACACCTTC.

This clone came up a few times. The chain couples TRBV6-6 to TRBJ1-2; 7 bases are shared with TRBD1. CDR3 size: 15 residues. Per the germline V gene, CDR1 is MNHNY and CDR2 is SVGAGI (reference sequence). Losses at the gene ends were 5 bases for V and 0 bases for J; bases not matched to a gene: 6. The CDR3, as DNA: TGTGCCAGCAGTGGGGGACAGTCGACTAACTATGGCTACACCTTC. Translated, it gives CASSGGQSTNYGYTF.

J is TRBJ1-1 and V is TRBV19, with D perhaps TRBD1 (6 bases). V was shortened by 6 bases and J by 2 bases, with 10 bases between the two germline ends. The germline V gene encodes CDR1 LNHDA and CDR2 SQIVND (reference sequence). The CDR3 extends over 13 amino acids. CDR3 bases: TGTGCCAGTAGCACAGGGTCAAACACTGAAGCTTTCTTT. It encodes CASSTGSNTEAFF.

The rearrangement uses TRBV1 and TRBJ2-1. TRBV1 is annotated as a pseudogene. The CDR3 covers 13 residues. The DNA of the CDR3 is TGCACCAGCAGCCACCCCAGGACCCAAGAGCAGTTCTTC. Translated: CTSSHPRTQEQFF.